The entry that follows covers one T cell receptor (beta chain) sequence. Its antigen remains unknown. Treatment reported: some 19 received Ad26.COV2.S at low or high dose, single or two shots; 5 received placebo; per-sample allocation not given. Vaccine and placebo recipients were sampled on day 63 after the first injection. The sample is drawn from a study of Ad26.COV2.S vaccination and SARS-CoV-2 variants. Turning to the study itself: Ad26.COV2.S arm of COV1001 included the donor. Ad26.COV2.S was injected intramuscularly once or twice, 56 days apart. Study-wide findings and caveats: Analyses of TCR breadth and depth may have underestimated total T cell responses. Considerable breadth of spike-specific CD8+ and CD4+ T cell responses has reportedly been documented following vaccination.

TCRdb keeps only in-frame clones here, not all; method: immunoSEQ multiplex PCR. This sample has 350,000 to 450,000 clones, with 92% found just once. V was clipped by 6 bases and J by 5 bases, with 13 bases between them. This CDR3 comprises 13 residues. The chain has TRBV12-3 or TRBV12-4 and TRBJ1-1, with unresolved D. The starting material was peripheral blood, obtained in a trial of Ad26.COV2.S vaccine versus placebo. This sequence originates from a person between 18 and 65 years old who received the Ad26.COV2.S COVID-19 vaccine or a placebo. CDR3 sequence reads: CASRYAGLTEAFF. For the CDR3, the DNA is TGTGCCAGCAGATACGCGGGGTTGACTGAAGCTTTCTTT.